This T cell receptor beta chain was sequenced for a study of shared clonotypes between healthy human individuals. General study points: Relative to memory subsets, naive subsets generally showed larger estimated richness.

The genomic DNA of each subset was split evenly across several immunoSEQ plates. The assay was immunoSEQ multiplex PCR, and TCRdb's table has in-frame clones only and misses some. The sample consists of over a million clones, approximately 96% of them appearing once. In this sample, this clone turned up a few times. As yet, its antigen is unknown. The sequence derives from a young man in good health. The specimen was naive CD4+ T cells sorted from blood. Specified subset: CD45RA+ positively selected.

CDR3 protein: CASKGRQGEHQPQHF. The CDR3 coding sequence is TGTGCCAGTAAGGGGCGACAGGGGGAGCATCAGCCCCAGCATTTT. This chain links TRBV19 with TRBJ1-5; 9 nucleotides agree with TRBD1. From germline, CDR1 is LNHDA and CDR2 SQIVND (reference sequence). J lost 5 bases, V lost 7 bases, and 9 bases had no gene match. The CDR3 is 15 residues long. The whole variable domain, filled in from reference TRBV19 and TRBJ1-5, reads DGGITQSPKYLFRKEGQNVTLSCEQNLNHDAMYWYRQDPGQGLRLIYYSQIVNDFQKGDIAEGYSVSREKKESFPLTVTSAQKNPTAFYLCASKGRQGEHQPQHFGDGTRLSIL.